A selection of T cell receptor beta chains follows, all from one sample in a study of shared clonotypes between healthy human individuals. The data were produced by immunoSEQ multiplex PCR, yet TCRdb's version contains in-frame clones alone and is incomplete. The sample records 2 million to 3 million clones, more than 85% being singletons. The sample taken for sequencing was naive CD4+ T cells from PBMCs. Receptors were obtained from a man aged 18 to 29 in good health. Some clones in this sample may be carry-over from other donors' samples. The CDR3 runs from the conserved cysteine through the conserved F or W. Fields, in order: V gene, D gene, J gene, clone size, CDR3 length, CDR3 DNA, CDR3 protein. A D gene is named only where the DNA matches it firmly. Expanded clones get a size class; other rows say once, few or many, or leave the size out.

TRBV5-1	-	TRBJ2-2	-	19	TGCGCCAGCAGCTTAGCCCGCTTCGAGAGCGGTCTTAACACCGGGGAGCTGTTTTTT	CASSLARFESGLNTGELFF
TRBV7-6	-	TRBJ2-7	-	14	TGTGCCAGCAGCTTAGGAATTTTAGCGTACGAGCAGTACTTC	CASSLGILAYEQYF
TRBV19	-	TRBJ2-4	-	15	TGTGCCAGTAGTATCTGGGAGCCAGCCAAAAACATTCAGTACTTC	CASSIWEPAKNIQYF
TRBV2	-	TRBJ2-3	-	15	TGTGCCAGCAGCAAGGACAGAGAATTCACAGATACGCAGTATTTT	CASSKDREFTDTQYF
TRBV6-1	TRBD1	TRBJ1-1	once	12	TGTGCCGCGGACAGGGCGCGGGTTGAAGCTTTCTTT	CAADRARVEAFF
TRBV12-5	-	TRBJ2-5	-	11	TGTGCTAGTGGTTTGGGAGAGACCCAGTACTTC	CASGLGETQYF
TRBV6-5	TRBD2	TRBJ2-3	once	15	TGTGCCAGCAATTCGGGTAGCGGGAGCACAGATACGCAGTATTTT	CASNSGSGSTDTQYF
TRBV5-1	-	TRBJ2-3	-	14	TGCGCCAGCACCTTAGGGCGTTCCACAGATACGCAGTATTTT	CASTLGRSTDTQYF
TRBV11-2	-	TRBJ2-7	-	14	TGTGCCAGCAGCTTAGAGGTCAATGTTAACGAGCAGTACTTC	CASSLEVNVNEQYF
TRBV2	TRBD2	TRBJ2-1	once	14	TGTGCCAGCGGGCTAGCGGGAAATTACAATGAGCAGTTCTTC	CASGLAGNYNEQFF
TRBV6-5	TRBD2	TRBJ2-1	-	15	TGTGCCAGCACTTGGACTAGCGGGAGGTCGGTTGAGCAGTTCTTC	CASTWTSGRSVEQFF
TRBV9	TRBD1	TRBJ1-2	-	16	TGTGCCAGCAGCGTAGAGGACAGGGTGTTTTCGAATGGCTACACCTTC	CASSVEDRVFSNGYTF
TRBV15	TRBD2	TRBJ2-2	-	15	TGTGCCACCAGCAGAGAGGCGGGAGGGCCCGGGGAGCTGTTTTTT	CATSREAGGPGELFF
TRBV4-3	-	TRBJ2-5	once	14	TGCGCCAGCAGCCAAGATCTAGAACGTGAGACCCAGTACTTC	CASSQDLERETQYF
TRBV19	-	TRBJ1-4	-	17	TGTGCCAGTAGTATTTTCTGGGACTCTGCAACTAATGAAAAACTGTTTTTT	CASSIFWDSATNEKLFF
TRBV7-3	-	TRBJ2-1	-	15	TGTGCCAGCAGCTTAACCAGGGCGGGATACAATGAGCAGTTCTTC	CASSLTRAGYNEQFF
TRBV18	-	TRBJ1-2	-	13	TGTGCCAGCTCACCTCAGGGGTTGAGAGGCTACACCTTC	CASSPQGLRGYTF
TRBV28	-	TRBJ1-1	-	11	TGTGCCAGCAGTTTACAGAGAGAAGCTTTCTTT	CASSLQREAFF
TRBV21-1	-	TRBJ2-4	-	15	TGTGCCAGCAGCTCCCGACAGACCCAAAGGAACATTCAGTACTTC	CASSSRQTQRNIQYF
TRBV7-9	-	TRBJ2-3	-	16	TGTGCCAGCAGCTTAGGGGTCGCGGAGGAAACAGATACGCAGTATTTT	CASSLGVAEETDTQYF
TRBV7-2	-	TRBJ1-2	once	13	TGTGCCAGCAGCTTAGCACAGGACTATGGCTACACCTTC	CASSLAQDYGYTF
TRBV5-1	TRBD1	TRBJ2-3	-	15	TGCGCCAGCAGCACGGGACAGGGGGGCACAGATACGCAGTATTTT	CASSTGQGGTDTQYF